This T cell receptor (beta chain) was sequenced in a study of cytomegalovirus exposure and HLA in healthy donors. Study-wide results and caveats: HLA-A and HLA-B allele assignments for most subjects were reportedly predicted accurately using TCR beta sequences. TCR beta V- and J-gene trimming was later associated with a missense DCLRE1C variant. Among CMV-associated TCR beta chains, most appeared HLA-restricted in a later analysis.

Comment on this clone: Its target is unknown.

Use of 60 Vbeta and 13 Jbeta primers characterized the PCR. Clones were sequenced by immunoSEQ multiplex PCR, and TCRdb holds only the in-frame ones, with some missing. The table shows 150,000 or so clones, with under 85% occurring only once. V was shortened by 3 bases and J by 4 bases, with 13 bases between the two germline ends. CDR3 size: 14 residues. CDR1 and CDR2 from the germline V gene are KGHSH and LQKENI. J is TRBJ2-7 and V is TRBV18, with D perhaps matching TRBD1 (6 bases). The receptor's source is a man between 18 and 35 years old in good health and CMV-seronegative. The specimen sequenced was PBMCs. In DNA form, the CDR3 reads TGTGCCAGCTCACCGCAGGGGCCAATGTACGAGCAGTACTTC. It encodes CASSPQGPMYEQYF.